This TCR beta chain was documented in a study of shared clonotypes between healthy human individuals. On the study more broadly: Aged between 18 and 49, the donors were a couple of women and three men.

CDR3 size: 12 residues. CDR1 is SEHNR, CDR2 FQNEAQ, per germline (reference sequence). There were no recent acute infections or vaccinations among the donors, who were healthy HIV-negative adults. Turning to this clone: A junction boundary mismatches the germline segment, possibly from a read error.

The assay was immunoSEQ multiplex PCR, and TCRdb's table has in-frame clones only and misses some. The top ten hold approximately 0.36% of the sample, which has about 2.4 million clones, roughly 93% seen once. The source of this sequence is a young man in good health. Some clones in this sample may be carry-over from other donors' samples. Sequenced material: naive CD4+ T cells from PBMCs. Sample subset: CD45RA+ positively selected. V gene TRBV7-9 combines with J gene TRBJ2-7; D uncertain. The CDR3 DNA reads as TGTGCCAGCAGCTTATACCCGACCGGGCAGTCCTTC. It codes for CASSLYPTGQSF.